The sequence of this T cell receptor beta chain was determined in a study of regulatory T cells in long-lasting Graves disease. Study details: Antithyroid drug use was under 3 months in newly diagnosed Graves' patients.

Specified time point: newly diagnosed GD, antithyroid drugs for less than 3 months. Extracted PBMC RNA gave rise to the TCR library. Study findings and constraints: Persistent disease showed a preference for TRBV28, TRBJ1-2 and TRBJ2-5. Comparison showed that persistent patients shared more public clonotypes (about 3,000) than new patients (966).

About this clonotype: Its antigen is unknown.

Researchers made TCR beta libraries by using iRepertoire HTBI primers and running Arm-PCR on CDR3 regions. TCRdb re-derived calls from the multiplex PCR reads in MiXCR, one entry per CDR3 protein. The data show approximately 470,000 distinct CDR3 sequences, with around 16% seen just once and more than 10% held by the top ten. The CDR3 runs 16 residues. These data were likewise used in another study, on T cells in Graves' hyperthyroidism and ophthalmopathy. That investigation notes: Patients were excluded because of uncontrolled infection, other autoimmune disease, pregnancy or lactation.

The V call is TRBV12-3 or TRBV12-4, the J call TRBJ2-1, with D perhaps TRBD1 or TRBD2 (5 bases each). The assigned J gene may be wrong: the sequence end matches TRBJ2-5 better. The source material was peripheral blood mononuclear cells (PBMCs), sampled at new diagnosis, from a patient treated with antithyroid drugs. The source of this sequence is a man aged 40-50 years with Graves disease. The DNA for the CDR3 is TGTGCCAGCAGTTTTCCCCCCGGGGCAGCACAAGAGACCCAGTACTTC. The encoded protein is CASSFPPGAAQETQYF.